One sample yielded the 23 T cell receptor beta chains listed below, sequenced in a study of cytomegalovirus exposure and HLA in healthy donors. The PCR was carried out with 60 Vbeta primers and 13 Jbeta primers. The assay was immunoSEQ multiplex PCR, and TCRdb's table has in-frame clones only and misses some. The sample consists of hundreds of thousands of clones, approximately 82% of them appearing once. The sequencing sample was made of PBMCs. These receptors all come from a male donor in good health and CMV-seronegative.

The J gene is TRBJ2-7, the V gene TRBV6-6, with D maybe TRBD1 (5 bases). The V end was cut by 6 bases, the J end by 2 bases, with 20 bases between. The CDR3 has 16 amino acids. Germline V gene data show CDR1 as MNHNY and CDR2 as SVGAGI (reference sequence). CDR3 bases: TGTGCCAGCAGCAAAAGTGAGACAGATTCTACCTACGAGCAGTACTTC. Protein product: CASSKSETDSTYEQYF.

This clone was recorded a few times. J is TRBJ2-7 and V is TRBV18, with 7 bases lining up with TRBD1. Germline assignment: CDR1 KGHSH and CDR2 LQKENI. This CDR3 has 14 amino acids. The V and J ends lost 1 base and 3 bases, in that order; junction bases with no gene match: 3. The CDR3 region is CASSPRPGGYEQYF. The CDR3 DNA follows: TGTGCCAGCTCACCACGTCCAGGGGGCTACGAGCAGTACTTC.

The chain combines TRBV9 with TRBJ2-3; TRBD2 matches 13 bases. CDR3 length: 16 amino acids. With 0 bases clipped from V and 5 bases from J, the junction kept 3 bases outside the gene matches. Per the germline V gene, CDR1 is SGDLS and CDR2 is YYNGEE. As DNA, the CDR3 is TGTGCCAGCAGCGTAGAAGGACTAGCGGGAGTAGATACGCAGTATTTT. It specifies CASSVEGLAGVDTQYF.

Here the CDR3 DNA reads TGTGCCAGCAAACCCGTGGGGACTAGCGCGAGTTTGAAAGGACAGTTCTTC. This encodes CASKPVGTSASLKGQFF. The chain employs TRBV5-6 and TRBJ2-1, with 10 bases that match TRBD2. The germline gives CDR1 SGHDT, CDR2 YYEEEE. CDR3 length equals 17 residues. The V gene end was trimmed by 6 bases and the J gene end by 13 bases; junction bases not matched to a gene: 22. Supplemented by reference TRBV5-6 and TRBJ2-1, the full variable domain reads DAGVTQSPTHLIKTRGQQVTLRCSPKSGHDTVSWYQQALGQGPQFIFQYYEEEERQRGNFPDRFSGHQFPNYSSELNVNALLLGDSALYLCASKPVGTSASLKGQFFGPGTRLTVL.

DNA of the CDR3: TGTGCCAGCAGCTCGGACAGGGGTGAGACCCAGTACTTC. Translation gives CASSSDRGETQYF. The rearrangement links TRBV28 to TRBJ2-5; 9 nucleotides align to TRBD1. Germline V gene lookup returns CDR1 MDHEN and CDR2 SYDVKM. CDR3 size: 13 residues. The J segment lost 5 bases and the V segment lost 6 bases, leaving 4 bases of the junction unmatched.

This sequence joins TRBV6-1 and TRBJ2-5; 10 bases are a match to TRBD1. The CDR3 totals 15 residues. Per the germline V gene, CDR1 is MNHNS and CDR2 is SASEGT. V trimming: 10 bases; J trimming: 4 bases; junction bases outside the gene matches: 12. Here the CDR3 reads CATEPGQGSGETQYF. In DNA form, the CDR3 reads TGTGCCACTGAACCGGGACAGGGGTCAGGAGAGACCCAGTACTTC.

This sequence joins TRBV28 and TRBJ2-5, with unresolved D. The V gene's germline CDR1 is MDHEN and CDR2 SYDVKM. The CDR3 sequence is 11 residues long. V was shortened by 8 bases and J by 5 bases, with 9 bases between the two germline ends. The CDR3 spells CASESDETQYF. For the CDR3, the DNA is TGTGCCAGCGAGAGCGACGAGACCCAGTACTTC.

CDR3 DNA sequence: TGTGCCAGCAGTGTCGGGGATACGCAGTATTTT. Translation: CASSVGDTQYF. The chain uses TRBV6-4 and TRBJ2-3; D gene ambiguous. CDR3 size: 11 residues. V lost 4 bases and J 6 bases, leaving 5 bases between the germline ends. Germline V gene sequence: CDR1 MRHNA, CDR2 SNTAGT.

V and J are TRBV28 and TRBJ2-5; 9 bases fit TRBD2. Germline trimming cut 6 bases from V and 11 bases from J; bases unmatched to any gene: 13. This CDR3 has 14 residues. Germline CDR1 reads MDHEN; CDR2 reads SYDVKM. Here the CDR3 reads CASRVGRAGGEQYF. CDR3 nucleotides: TGTGCCAGCAGGGTCGGCCGAGCGGGAGGTGAGCAGTACTTC.

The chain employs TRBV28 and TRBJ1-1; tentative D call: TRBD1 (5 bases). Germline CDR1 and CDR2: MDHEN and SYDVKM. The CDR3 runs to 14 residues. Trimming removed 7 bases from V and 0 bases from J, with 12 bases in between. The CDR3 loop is CASTRGYMNTEAFF. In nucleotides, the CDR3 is TGTGCCAGCACCCGGGGGTACATGAACACTGAAGCTTTCTTT.

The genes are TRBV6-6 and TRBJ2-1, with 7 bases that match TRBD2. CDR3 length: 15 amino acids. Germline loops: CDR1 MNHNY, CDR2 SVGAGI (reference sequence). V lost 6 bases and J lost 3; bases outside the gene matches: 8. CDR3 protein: CASRFSLAGYNEQFF. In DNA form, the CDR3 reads TGTGCCAGCAGGTTTAGCTTAGCGGGCTACAATGAGCAGTTCTTC.

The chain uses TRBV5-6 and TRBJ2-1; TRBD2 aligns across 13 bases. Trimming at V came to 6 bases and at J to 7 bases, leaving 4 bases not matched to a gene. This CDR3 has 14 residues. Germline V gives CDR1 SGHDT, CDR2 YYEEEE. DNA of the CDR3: TGTGCCAGCACCGTGGGACTAGCGGGAAATGAGCAGTTCTTC. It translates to CASTVGLAGNEQFF.

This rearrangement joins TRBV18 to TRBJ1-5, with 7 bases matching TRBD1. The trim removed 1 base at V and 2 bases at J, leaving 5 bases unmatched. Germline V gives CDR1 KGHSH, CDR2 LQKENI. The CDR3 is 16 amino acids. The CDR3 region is CASSPQEGAGNQPQHF. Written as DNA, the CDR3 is TGTGCCAGCTCACCACAAGAGGGGGCGGGCAATCAGCCCCAGCATTTT.

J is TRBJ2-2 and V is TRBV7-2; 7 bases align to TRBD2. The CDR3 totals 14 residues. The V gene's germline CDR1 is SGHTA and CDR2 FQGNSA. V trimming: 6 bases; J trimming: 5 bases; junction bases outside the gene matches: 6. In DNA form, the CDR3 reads TGTGCCAGCAGTAGGGCGGGAGCAACCGGGGAGCTGTTTTTT. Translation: CASSRAGATGELFF.

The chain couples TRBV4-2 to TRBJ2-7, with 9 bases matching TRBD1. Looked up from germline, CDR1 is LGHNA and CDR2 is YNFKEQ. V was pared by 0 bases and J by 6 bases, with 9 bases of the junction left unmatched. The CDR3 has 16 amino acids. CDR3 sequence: CASSQEIRTGGSEQYF. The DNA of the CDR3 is TGTGCCAGCAGCCAAGAAATCCGAACAGGGGGCTCCGAGCAGTACTTC.

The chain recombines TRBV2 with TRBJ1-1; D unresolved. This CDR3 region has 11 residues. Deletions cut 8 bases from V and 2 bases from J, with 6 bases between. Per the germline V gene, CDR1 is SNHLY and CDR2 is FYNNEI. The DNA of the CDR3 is TGTGCCAGCCAGTTTAACACTGAAGCTTTCTTT. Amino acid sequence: CASQFNTEAFF. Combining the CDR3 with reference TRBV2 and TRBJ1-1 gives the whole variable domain EPEVTQTPSHQVTQMGQEVILRCVPISNHLYFYWYRQILGQKVEFLVSFYNNEISEKSEIFDDQFSVERPDGSNFTLKIRSTKLEDSAMYFCASQFNTEAFFGQGTRLTVV.

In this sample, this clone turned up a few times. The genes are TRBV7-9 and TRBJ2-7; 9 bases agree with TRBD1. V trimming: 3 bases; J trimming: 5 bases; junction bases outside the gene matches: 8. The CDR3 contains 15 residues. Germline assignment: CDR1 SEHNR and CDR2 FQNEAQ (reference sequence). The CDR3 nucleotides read TGTGCCAGCAGCTTCACAGGGACAGGGAGCCACGAGCAGTACTTC. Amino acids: CASSFTGTGSHEQYF.

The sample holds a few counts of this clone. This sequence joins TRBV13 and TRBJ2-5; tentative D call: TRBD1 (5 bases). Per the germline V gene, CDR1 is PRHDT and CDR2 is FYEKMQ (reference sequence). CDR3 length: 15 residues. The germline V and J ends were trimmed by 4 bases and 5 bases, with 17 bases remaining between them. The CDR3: CASSSQQEFGETQYF. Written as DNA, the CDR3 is TGTGCCAGCAGCTCTCAACAGGAATTCGGGGAGACCCAGTACTTC.

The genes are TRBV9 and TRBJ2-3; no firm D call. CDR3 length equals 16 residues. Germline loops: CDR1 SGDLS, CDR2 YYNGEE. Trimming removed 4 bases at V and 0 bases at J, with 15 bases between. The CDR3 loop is CASSLRGAASTDTQYF. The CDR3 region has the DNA TGTGCCAGCAGCCTCCGAGGTGCGGCTAGCACAGATACGCAGTATTTT.

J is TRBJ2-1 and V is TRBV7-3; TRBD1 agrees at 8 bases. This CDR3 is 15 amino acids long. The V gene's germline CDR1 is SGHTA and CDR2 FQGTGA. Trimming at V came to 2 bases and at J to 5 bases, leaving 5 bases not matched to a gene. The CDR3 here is CASSLDRGYHNEQFF. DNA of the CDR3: TGTGCCAGCAGCTTAGACAGGGGCTACCACAATGAGCAGTTCTTC.

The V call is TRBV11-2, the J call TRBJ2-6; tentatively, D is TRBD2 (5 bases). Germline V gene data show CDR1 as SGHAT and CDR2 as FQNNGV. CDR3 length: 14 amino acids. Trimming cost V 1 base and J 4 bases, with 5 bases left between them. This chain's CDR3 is CASSLAGGANVLTF. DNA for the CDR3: TGTGCCAGCAGCTTAGCGGGAGGGGCCAACGTCCTGACTTTC.

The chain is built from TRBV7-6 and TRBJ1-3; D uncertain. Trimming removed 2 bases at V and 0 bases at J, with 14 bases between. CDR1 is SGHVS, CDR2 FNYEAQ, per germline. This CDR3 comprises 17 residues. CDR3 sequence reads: CASSLKEEVLSGNTIYF. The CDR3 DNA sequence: TGTGCCAGCAGCTTAAAAGAAGAGGTCCTCTCTGGAAACACCATATATTTT.

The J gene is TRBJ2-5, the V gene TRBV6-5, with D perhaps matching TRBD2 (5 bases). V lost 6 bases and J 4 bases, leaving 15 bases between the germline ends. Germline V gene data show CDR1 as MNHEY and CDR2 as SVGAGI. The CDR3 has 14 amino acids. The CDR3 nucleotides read TGTGCCAGCAGATACGGTCCTAGCTTAGAGACCCAGTACTTC. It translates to CASRYGPSLETQYF.